The T cell receptor beta chain described here comes from a study of response to subunit inactivated influenza vaccine. The germline CDR1 and CDR2 sequences are SQVTM and ANQGSEA. The V and J ends lost 4 bases and 9 bases respectively, with 10 bases between them. The CDR3 loop spans 12 amino acids. This clonotype occurred a few times. Using its own MiXCR run on the RT-PCR reads, TCRdb lists one record per CDR3 protein. The sample contains hundreds of thousands of distinct CDR3 sequences, about an eighth of which appear only once. The clonotype comes from a man aged 50-59 years who received an inactivated influenza vaccine. This specimen was PBMCs from blood, taken on the day of vaccination. V and J are TRBV29-1 and TRBJ1-6, with a possible D match to TRBD1 (6 bases). CDR3 residues: CSVVGGSSPLHF. The CDR3 DNA sequence: TGCAGCGTTGTAGGGGGTAGTTCACCCCTCCACTTT. Combining the CDR3 with reference TRBV29-1 and TRBJ1-6 gives the whole variable domain SAVISQKPSRDICQRGTSLTIQCQVDSQVTMMFWYRQQPGQSLTLIATANQGSEATYESGFVIDKFPISRPNLTFSTLTVSNMSPEDSSIYLCSVVGGSSPLHFGNGTRLTVT.